The clone carrying this TCR beta chain was counted once. Trimming took 4 bases from V and 0 from J; bases not matched to a gene: 7. Germline V gives CDR1 SGHRS, CDR2 YFSETQ. CDR3 size: 15 residues. This specimen belongs to a study of shared T cell receptors in the human thymus. Measured with immunoSEQ multiplex PCR; TCRdb has only the in-frame clones, and not every one. The repertoire holds about 610,000 clones, with around 89% as singletons. These data were likewise used in another study, on human thymus T cells. That work adds: All donors were healthy Finnish infants who were undergoing corrective surgery to treat congenital heart defects. Resections were taken during corrective heart surgery, and the thymus tissue came from these. Related reports documented highly overlapping thymic repertoires among unrelated individuals.

This receptor was obtained from a boy under two years old with a congenital heart defect. The specimen sequenced was thymocytes. The rearrangement links TRBV5-1 to TRBJ2-7; 7 positions agree with TRBD2. CDR3 sequence reads: CASSLGGGSSYEQYF. In nucleotides, the CDR3 is TGCGCCAGCAGCCTGGGAGGCGGGAGCTCCTACGAGCAGTACTTC.